The 27 T cell receptor beta chains below all came from one sample that was sequenced in a study of shared clonotypes between healthy human individuals. Sequencing was performed with immunoSEQ multiplex PCR; in TCRdb, only in-frame clones are kept and a portion is missing. In the table there are around 1.4 million clones, around 98.5% of which are singletons. Sequenced sample: naive CD4+ T cells sorted from blood. Subset in this sample: CD45RA+ positively selected. These receptors all stem from a man younger than 40 in good health.

V is TRBV9 and J is TRBJ1-4; D is unresolved. The length of the CDR3 is 14 residues. The germline V and J ends were trimmed by 3 bases and 8 bases, with 14 bases remaining between them. Germline assignment: CDR1 SGDLS and CDR2 YYNGEE. The CDR3 loop is CASSETGAGEKLFF. DNA of the CDR3: TGTGCCAGCAGCGAAACCGGAGCTGGGGAAAAACTGTTTTTT. Looking up the rest from reference TRBV9 and TRBJ1-4 gives the full variable domain: DSGVTQTPKHLITATGQRVTLRCSPRSGDLSVYWYQQSLDQGLQFLIQYYNGEERAKGNILERFSAQQFPDLHSELNLSSLELGDSALYFCASSETGAGEKLFFGSGTQLSVL.

The genes are TRBV6-4 and TRBJ1-1; D is uncertain. Trimming removed 4 bases from V and 1 base from J, with 10 bases in between. Germline CDR1 is MRHNA and CDR2 is SNTAGT. The CDR3 extends over 14 amino acids. The CDR3 loop is CASSVEAGNTEAFF. Here the CDR3 DNA reads TGTGCCAGCAGTGTAGAGGCAGGGAACACTGAAGCTTTCTTT.

The V call is TRBV4-1, the J call TRBJ2-3, with D unclear. Germline V gene data show CDR1 as MGHRA and CDR2 as YSYEKL. CDR3 length: 17 amino acids. V lost 1 base and J 0 bases, leaving 14 bases between the germline ends. The CDR3 here is CASSQGGRTSSTDTQYF. In nucleotides, the CDR3 is TGCGCCAGCAGCCAAGGGGGTAGAACATCTAGCACAGATACGCAGTATTTT.

This chain joins TRBV14 and TRBJ2-2; D is uncertain. The CDR3 spans 16 residues. The germline gives CDR1 SGHDN, CDR2 FVKESK. Trimming took off 2 bases at V and 2 bases at J, with 12 bases between the two ends. The CDR3 region is CASSQQGGANTGELFF. CDR3 nucleotide sequence: TGTGCCAGCAGCCAACAAGGCGGAGCCAACACCGGGGAGCTGTTTTTT.

The V and J genes are TRBV7-9 and TRBJ1-2; D possibly corresponds to TRBD1 (6 bases). The CDR3 covers 14 residues. Germline CDR1 is SEHNR and CDR2 is FQNEAQ (reference sequence). V lost 5 bases, J lost 0 bases, and 10 bases lay in between. The CDR3 is CASSRGQANYGYTF. In DNA, the CDR3 is TGTGCCAGCAGCCGGGGGCAGGCTAACTATGGCTACACCTTC.

V is TRBV6-5 and J is TRBJ2-2, with a possible D match to TRBD2 (5 bases). The V end lost 8 bases, the J end lost 2 bases, and 12 bases lay between the germline ends. CDR3 length: 14 amino acids. CDR1 and CDR2 from the germline V gene are MNHEY and SVGAGI. CDR3 amino acids: CASFASYNTGELFF. For the CDR3, the DNA is TGTGCCAGCTTCGCTAGCTACAACACCGGGGAGCTGTTTTTT.

The chain uses TRBV27 and TRBJ1-5; possibly TRBD1 for D (5 bases). Germline V gene lookup returns CDR1 MNHEY and CDR2 SMNVEV (reference sequence). The germline V and J ends were trimmed by 0 bases and 4 bases, with 7 bases remaining between them. The CDR3 has 14 amino acids. DNA of the CDR3: TGTGCCAGCAGTTTATCCCGACAGAATCAGCCCCAGCATTTT. It encodes CASSLSRQNQPQHF.

V and J are TRBV11-2 and TRBJ2-5; 8 nucleotides agree with TRBD2. The length of the CDR3 is 13 residues. The junction had 3 bases not matched to a gene; V was cut back by 5 bases and J by 4 bases. Germline V gene data show CDR1 as SGHAT and CDR2 as FQNNGV. CDR3 loop: CASSSSGGETQYF. The CDR3 coding sequence is TGTGCCAGCAGCAGCAGCGGGGGAGAGACCCAGTACTTC.

The chain employs TRBV5-4 and TRBJ2-1; weak D call: TRBD2 (5 bases). This CDR3 is 15 amino acids long. Germline V lookup: CDR1 SGHNT, CDR2 YYREEE (reference sequence). Trimming shortened V by 1 base and J by 7 bases, and 15 bases separated the two germline ends. In DNA, the CDR3 is TGTGCCAGCAGCTTGTCCGGGGTCAGCACAAATGAGCAGTTCTTC. This encodes CASSLSGVSTNEQFF.

Regarding this clone: The same CDR3 also results from other DNA sequences found in this sample. The V gene is TRBV30, the J gene TRBJ2-7; D is uncertain. With 0 bases removed from V and 5 bases from J, the gap between germline ends came to 8 bases. The CDR3 sequence is 12 residues long. Germline V CDR1 and CDR2: GTSNPN, SVGIG (reference sequence). The CDR3 is CAWSVKGNEQYF. CDR3 DNA: TGTGCCTGGAGTGTAAAAGGGAACGAGCAGTACTTC. The full variable domain, its missing parts supplied by reference TRBV30 and TRBJ2-7, is SQTIHQWPATLVQPVGSPLSLECTVEGTSNPNLYWYRQAAGRGLQLLFYSVGIGQISSEVPQNLSASRPQDRQFILSSKKLLLSDSGFYLCAWSVKGNEQYFGPGTRLTVT.

The chain recombines TRBV11-2 with TRBJ1-1; 7 nucleotides match TRBD1. V shed 2 bases and J 0 bases; nucleotides not matched to a gene: 9. This CDR3 is 17 amino acids long. Germline CDR1 SGHAT, CDR2 FQNNGV. The CDR3 here is CASSLYSDRDMNTEAFF. CDR3 nucleotides: TGTGCCAGCAGCTTATACTCCGACAGGGACATGAACACTGAAGCTTTCTTT.

The rearrangement links TRBV2 to TRBJ1-5, with D possibly matching TRBD1 (5 bases). V lost 5 bases and J 5 bases, leaving 10 bases between the germline ends. This CDR3 contains 13 residues. CDR1 and CDR2 (germline): SNHLY, FYNNEI. CDR3 nucleotide sequence: TGTGCCAGCAGTTCCCAGGGCGATCAGCCCCAGCATTTT. Translation gives CASSSQGDQPQHF.

The V gene is TRBV10-1, the J gene TRBJ2-7; D gene ambiguous. Germline V gene data show CDR1 as WNHNN and CDR2 as SYGVQD (reference sequence). The CDR3 covers 15 residues. V lost 0 bases to trimming and J lost 1 base, with 10 bases between them. CDR3 nucleotides: TGCGCCAGCAGTGAGTCGGGTAGCCGGTCCTACGAGCAGTACTTC. Translating gives CASSESGSRSYEQYF.

This clone is a singleton in its sample. V and J are TRBV19 and TRBJ2-7, with D perhaps TRBD2 (7 bases). The CDR3 has 13 residues. The germline V gene has CDR1 LNHDA and CDR2 SQIVND (reference sequence). Trimming pared 11 bases from V and 0 bases from J, leaving 14 bases between. As DNA, the CDR3 is TGTGCCCCGCGGGGGCGGGACTCCTACGAGCAGTACTTC. Protein product: CAPRGRDSYEQYF.

This chain connects TRBV7-9 to TRBJ2-3; either TRBD1 or TRBD2 may fit D (5 bases each). The CDR3 runs to 14 residues. Germline CDR1 is SEHNR and CDR2 is FQNEAQ (reference sequence). The V gene lost 5 bases and the J gene lost 2 bases, with 11 bases spanning the gap. CDR3 DNA sequence: TGTGCCAGCAGCCCTGGGACCGACACAGATACGCAGTATTTT. Residues: CASSPGTDTDTQYF.

The chain joins TRBV5-1 to TRBJ1-4; a possible D gene is TRBD1 (6 bases). The germline V gene encodes CDR1 SGHRS and CDR2 YFSETQ. The germline V and J ends were trimmed by 0 bases and 0 bases, with 12 bases remaining between them. The CDR3 has 17 residues. CDR3 DNA sequence: TGCGCCAGCAGCTTGGCACAGGGCGCATCAACTAATGAAAAACTGTTTTTT. It specifies CASSLAQGASTNEKLFF.

This clone was detected only once. The V gene is TRBV18, the J gene TRBJ1-5; D is undetermined. The CDR3 runs 12 residues. The V gene's germline CDR1 is KGHSH and CDR2 LQKENI. Trimming stripped 2 bases from V and 6 bases from J, with 5 bases between. The CDR3 DNA follows: TGTGCCAGCTCACCAGCCGCTCAGCCCCAGCATTTT. Encoded protein: CASSPAAQPQHF.

This sequence joins TRBV7-9 and TRBJ2-5; D is unresolved. Looked up from germline, CDR1 is SEHNR and CDR2 is FQNEAQ (reference sequence). V was clipped by 7 bases and J by 3 bases, with 12 bases between them. The CDR3 runs 13 residues. CDR3 coding DNA: TGTGCCAGCACCGAAGTCCGAAAAGAGACCCAGTACTTC. Amino acids: CASTEVRKETQYF.

V and J are TRBV28 and TRBJ1-2; unclear D gene. Trimming pared 6 bases from V and 2 bases from J, leaving 7 bases between. Germline loops: CDR1 MDHEN, CDR2 SYDVKM. The CDR3 spans 12 residues. As DNA, the CDR3 is TGTGCCAGCAGCAGAAACAACTATGGCTACACCTTC. Its protein is CASSRNNYGYTF.

This chain uses TRBV20-1 with TRBJ1-5; D gene ambiguous. CDR1 and CDR2 from the germline V gene are DFQATT and SNEGSKA (reference sequence). The V gene lost 4 bases and the J gene lost 4 bases, with 5 bases spanning the gap. The CDR3 has 11 amino acids. The CDR3 is CSATENQPQHF. CDR3 DNA sequence: TGCAGTGCTACCGAGAATCAGCCCCAGCATTTT.

The gene calls are TRBV29-1 and TRBJ2-7; D gene uncertain. Germline V gene sequence: CDR1 SQVTM, CDR2 ANQGSEA. The CDR3 has 11 residues. Trimming stripped 3 bases from V and 6 bases from J, with 9 bases between. The CDR3 loop is CSVDTVGEQYF. The CDR3 coding sequence is TGCAGCGTTGATACCGTGGGCGAGCAGTACTTC.

The V call is TRBV19, the J call TRBJ2-3; 11 nucleotides agree with TRBD2. CDR1 and CDR2 (germline): LNHDA, SQIVND (reference sequence). CDR3 length equals 18 residues. J lost 3 bases, V lost 7 bases, and 15 bases had no gene match. The CDR3 sequence is CASTPAPLAGASTDTQYF. CDR3 DNA: TGTGCCAGTACCCCTGCCCCACTAGCGGGAGCCTCGACAGATACGCAGTATTTT.

The chain couples TRBV7-9 to TRBJ2-3, with a weak D call TRBD2 (5 bases). The germline CDR1 and CDR2 sequences are SEHNR and FQNEAQ (reference sequence). This CDR3 is built from 15 residues. V was trimmed by 7 bases and J by 0 bases, leaving 14 bases between them. CDR3 in DNA: TGTGCCAGCACCTCCCCCGGACTCAGCACAGATACGCAGTATTTT. Protein: CASTSPGLSTDTQYF.

In regard to this clone: Additional DNA sequences in this sample encode the identical CDR3. The chain combines TRBV18 with TRBJ2-7; 7 nucleotides align to TRBD1. The CDR3 is made up of 15 amino acids. Unmatched junction bases numbered 5, after V lost 3 bases and J lost 0 bases. Germline values: CDR1 KGHSH, CDR2 LQKENI. CDR3: CASSPFRDSSYEQYF. The DNA of the CDR3 is TGTGCCAGCTCACCCTTTCGGGACAGCTCCTACGAGCAGTACTTC.

Only a few counts were recorded for this clone. The chain has TRBV27 and TRBJ2-7; D uncertain. The CDR3 sequence is 12 residues long. Germline CDR1 is MNHEY and CDR2 is SMNVEV (reference sequence). Trimming removed 5 bases from V and 0 bases from J, with 5 bases in between. The CDR3 region is CASSLYSYEQYF. The CDR3 nucleotides are TGTGCCAGCAGTCTCTACTCCTACGAGCAGTACTTC.

The chain combines TRBV7-2 with TRBJ2-3, with D perhaps matching TRBD1 (6 bases). CDR3 size: 19 residues. The germline gives CDR1 SGHTA, CDR2 FQGNSA. Trimming stripped 3 bases from V and 2 bases from J, with 24 bases between. The DNA for the CDR3 is TGTGCCAGCAGCTTTCCGAGGAATAAGGGGGAAACCAACACAGATACGCAGTATTTT. It encodes CASSFPRNKGETNTDTQYF.

The V call is TRBV7-2, the J call TRBJ2-7; 9 bases fit TRBD1. This CDR3 comprises 17 residues. The germline gives CDR1 SGHTA, CDR2 FQGNSA. The V segment lost 2 bases and the J segment 4 bases; nucleotides outside the gene matches: 12. In DNA, the CDR3 is TGTGCCAGCAGCTTAAATCCAGGGACAGGGTTTTTTTACGAGCAGTACTTC. Translating it yields CASSLNPGTGFFYEQYF.